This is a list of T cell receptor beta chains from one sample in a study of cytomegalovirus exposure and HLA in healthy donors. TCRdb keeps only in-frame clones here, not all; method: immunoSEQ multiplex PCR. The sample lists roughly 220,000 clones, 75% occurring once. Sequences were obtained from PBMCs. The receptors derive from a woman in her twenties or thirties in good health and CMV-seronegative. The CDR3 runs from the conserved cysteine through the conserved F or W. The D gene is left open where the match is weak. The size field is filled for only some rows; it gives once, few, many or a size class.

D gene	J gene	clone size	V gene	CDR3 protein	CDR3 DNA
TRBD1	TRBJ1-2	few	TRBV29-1	CSVSEQGQGYGYTF	TGCAGCGTTTCTGAGCAGGGACAGGGCTATGGCTACACCTTC
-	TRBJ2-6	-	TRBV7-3	CASSPYAGTISGANVLTF	TGTGCCAGCAGCCCATACGCGGGGACCATCTCTGGGGCCAACGTCCTGACTTTC
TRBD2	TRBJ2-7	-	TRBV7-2	CASSLGGLAGVEQYF	TGTGCCAGCAGCTTGGGAGGACTAGCGGGAGTCGAGCAGTACTTC
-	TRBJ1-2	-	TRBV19	CASSTTGGGNYGYTF	TGTGCCAGTAGTACGACAGGAGGAGGTAACTATGGCTACACCTTC
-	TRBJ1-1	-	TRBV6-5	CASKGEQLMNTEAFF	TGTGCCAGCAAGGGGGAGCAGCTTATGAACACTGAAGCTTTCTTT
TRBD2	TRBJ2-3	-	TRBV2	CASSVSLAGVTDTQYF	TGTGCCAGCAGTGTGAGTCTAGCGGGAGTCACAGATACGCAGTATTTT
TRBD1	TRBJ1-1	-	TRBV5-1	CASSLGGQAAEAFF	TGCGCCAGCAGCTTGGGCGGACAGGCGGCTGAAGCTTTCTTT
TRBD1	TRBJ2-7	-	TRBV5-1	CASSPGTGGNEQYF	TGCGCCAGCAGCCCGGGGACAGGGGGTAACGAGCAGTACTTC
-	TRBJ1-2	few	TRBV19	CASSIAGGYGYTF	TGTGCCAGTAGTATAGCCGGCGGCTATGGCTACACCTTC
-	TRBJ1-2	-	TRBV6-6	CASSYSDSYGYTF	TGTGCCAGCAGTTACTCGGACTCCTATGGCTACACCTTC
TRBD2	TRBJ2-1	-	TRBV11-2	CASSQRLAGYNEQFF	TGTGCCAGCAGTCAGAGGCTAGCGGGTTACAATGAGCAGTTCTTC
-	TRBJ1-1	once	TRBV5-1	CASSLVVSPGTEAFF	TGCGCCAGCAGCTTGGTGGTCAGTCCGGGCACTGAAGCTTTCTTT
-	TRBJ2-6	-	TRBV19	CASSPGVAGANVLTF	TGTGCCAGTAGTCCTGGAGTTGCGGGGGCCAACGTCCTGACTTTC
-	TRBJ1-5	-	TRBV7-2	CASSLAGGSNQPQHF	TGTGCTAGCAGCTTAGCGGGGGGGAGCAATCAGCCCCAGCATTTT
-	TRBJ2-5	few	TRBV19	CASKGTLRGYQETQYF	TGTGCCAGTAAGGGGACTCTCAGGGGGTACCAAGAGACCCAGTACTTC
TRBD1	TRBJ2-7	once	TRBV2	CASSGPGQGYEQYF	TGTGCCAGCAGTGGTCCGGGACAGGGCTACGAGCAGTACTTC
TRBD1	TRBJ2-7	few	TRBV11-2	CASSYQAGGIHEQYF	TGTGCCAGCAGCTACCAGGCAGGGGGTATCCACGAGCAGTACTTC
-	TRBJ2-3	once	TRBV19	CASSPGPTDTQYF	TGTGCCAGTAGTCCAGGGCCCACAGATACGCAGTATTTT
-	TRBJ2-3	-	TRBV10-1	CASSESYAGDTQYF	TGCGCCAGCAGTGAGTCGTACGCCGGGGATACGCAGTATTTT
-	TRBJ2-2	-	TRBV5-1	CASSLADTGELFF	TGCGCCAGCAGCTTGGCGGACACCGGGGAGCTGTTTTTT
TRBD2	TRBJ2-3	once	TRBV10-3	CAIRETRVSGATDTQYF	TGTGCCATCAGAGAAACCAGGGTTAGCGGGGCGACAGATACGCAGTATTTT
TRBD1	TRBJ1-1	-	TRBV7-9	CASSSRDRGTEAFF	TGTGCCAGCAGCTCCCGGGACAGGGGTACTGAAGCTTTCTTT
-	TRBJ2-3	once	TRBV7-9	CASSFSGLTDTQYF	TGTGCCAGCAGCTTTTCAGGACTCACGGATACGCAGTATTTT
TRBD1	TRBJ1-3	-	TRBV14	CASSRDRVGGNTIYF	TGTGCCAGCAGCCGAGACAGGGTCGGAGGAAACACCATATATTTT
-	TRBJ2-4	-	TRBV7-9	CASSQGAKNIQYF	TGTGCCAGCAGCCAGGGGGCCAAAAACATTCAGTACTTC
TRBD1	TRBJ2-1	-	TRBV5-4	CASSWDRGRVNEQFF	TGTGCCAGCAGCTGGGACAGGGGGCGGGTGAATGAGCAGTTCTTC
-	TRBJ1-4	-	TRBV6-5	CASSYSSGTNEKLFF	TGTGCCAGCAGTTACTCGTCAGGGACTAATGAAAAACTGTTTTTT
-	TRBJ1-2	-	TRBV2	CAITTPRYTF	TGTGCCATCACAACCCCTCGCTACACCTTC
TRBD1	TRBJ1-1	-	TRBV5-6	CASSLPQGSRGTEAFF	TGTGCCAGCAGCTTGCCACAGGGGAGCCGAGGCACTGAAGCTTTCTTT
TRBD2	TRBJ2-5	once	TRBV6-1	CASSAGGRETQYF	TGTGCCAGCTCAGCGGGAGGGAGAGAGACCCAGTACTTC
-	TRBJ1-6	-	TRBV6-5	CATAGYGGIIAPLHF	TGTGCCACAGCGGGATACGGGGGCATAATAGCACCCCTCCACTTT
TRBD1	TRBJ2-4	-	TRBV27	CASSPRGTGMTKNIQYF	TGTGCCAGCAGTCCCCGGGGGACAGGGATGACCAAAAACATTCAGTACTTC
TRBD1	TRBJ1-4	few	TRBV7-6	CASSSSTGDGREKLFF	TGTGCCAGCAGCTCATCTACAGGGGATGGTCGCGAAAAACTGTTTTTT
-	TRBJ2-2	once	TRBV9	CASSVRGAPNTGELFF	TGTGCCAGCAGCGTTCGGGGGGCCCCGAACACCGGGGAGCTGTTTTTT
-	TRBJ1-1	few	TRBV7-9	CASSLGGQGLRTEAFF	TGTGCCAGCAGCTTAGGGGGGCAGGGGCTGAGGACTGAAGCTTTCTTT
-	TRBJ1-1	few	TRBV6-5	CASSYSEGSHTEAFF	TGTGCCAGCAGTTACTCGGAGGGCTCTCACACTGAAGCTTTCTTT
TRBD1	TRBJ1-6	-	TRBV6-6	CASRLPGQGPPLHF	TGTGCCAGCAGATTGCCGGGACAGGGGCCACCCCTCCACTTT
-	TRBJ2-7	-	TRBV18	CASSPYQGYEQYF	TGTGCCAGCTCACCATATCAGGGTTACGAGCAGTACTTC
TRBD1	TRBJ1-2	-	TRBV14	CASSRDSLYGYTF	TGTGCCAGCAGCAGGGACAGTCTCTATGGCTACACCTTC
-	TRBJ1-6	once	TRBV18	CASSPSSSYNSPLHF	TGTGCCAGCTCACCATCGAGCTCCTATAATTCACCCCTCCACTTT
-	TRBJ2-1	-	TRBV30	CAWNSAVLYNEQFF	TGTGCCTGGAATTCCGCGGTCCTGTACAATGAGCAGTTCTTC
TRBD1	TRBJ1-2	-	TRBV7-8	CASSLGAGQVLYTF	TGTGCCAGCAGCTTAGGGGCGGGACAGGTACTCTACACCTTC
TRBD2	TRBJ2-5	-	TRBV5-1	CASSLGSGGVQTQYF	TGCGCCAGCAGCTTGGGTAGCGGGGGGGTCCAGACCCAGTACTTC
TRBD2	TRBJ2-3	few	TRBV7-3	CASSSLAGEVDTQYF	TGTGCCAGCAGCTCCTTAGCGGGAGAAGTAGATACGCAGTATTTT
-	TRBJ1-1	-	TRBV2	CASSDEGNTEAFF	TGTGCCAGCAGTGATGAGGGGAACACTGAAGCTTTCTTT
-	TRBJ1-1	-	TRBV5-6	CASSLSGAPYTEAFF	TGTGCCAGCAGCCTTTCAGGGGCCCCATACACTGAAGCTTTCTTT
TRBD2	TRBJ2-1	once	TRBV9	CASSLPVGTSGGDEQFF	TGTGCCAGCAGCCTCCCAGTGGGGACTAGCGGGGGCGATGAGCAGTTCTTC
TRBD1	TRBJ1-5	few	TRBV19	CASSSQGGGNQPQHF	TGTGCCAGTAGCTCACAGGGGGGAGGCAATCAGCCCCAGCATTTT
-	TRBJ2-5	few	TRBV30	CAWSVAARGETQYF	TGTGCCTGGAGTGTTGCGGCCCGGGGGGAGACCCAGTACTTC
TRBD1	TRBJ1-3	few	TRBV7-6	CASSPHRGLDGNTIYF	TGTGCCAGCAGCCCCCACAGGGGGCTTGATGGAAACACCATATATTTT
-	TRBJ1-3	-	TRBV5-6	CASSGRLNTIYF	TGTGCCAGCAGCGGGAGGTTGAACACCATATATTTT
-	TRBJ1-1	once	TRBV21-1	CASSTGYENTEAFF	TGTGCCAGCAGCACGGGATACGAGAACACTGAAGCTTTCTTT
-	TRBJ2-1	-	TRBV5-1	CASSLAQVSYNEQFF	TGCGCCAGCAGCTTGGCACAGGTCTCCTACAATGAGCAGTTCTTC